This TCR beta chain was obtained from a study of cytomegalovirus exposure and HLA in healthy donors (TCRdb year 2017). Background for the entire study: An earlier analysis of several hundred of the donors reported about 300 Gb of sequence data and 95 million to 130 million unique TCR beta sequences obtained from roughly 170 million T cells. An early release that covered approximately 600 HLA-typed donors contained approximately 300 gigabases of sequencing data and 75 million to 100 million unique TCR sequences. Of the roughly 390 genotyped donors, approximately 83% fell in the genetic ancestry cluster associated with self-reported Caucasian donors. The aim of the study was to test whether cataloging public T cell receptors could identify signatures of past pathogen exposure. The study profiled the T cell repertoires of fewer than 850 subjects by immunosequencing and related them to cytomegalovirus serostatus. Besides the first cohort of roughly 660 subjects, a separate validation cohort made up of over a hundred different subjects was used. High-throughput TCR immunosequencing, statistical association of individual TCRs with disease status, and machine learning were combined to predict cytomegalovirus infection status. A later analysis re-analyzed previously published TCR beta repertoires from 666 donors and added high-resolution HLA genotyping to study TCR occurrence patterns. Rather than using new phenotypic data, the later analysis identified candidate immune exposures from TCR beta sequences and from how often those sequences occurred across donors. An earlier analysis of some 500 of the donors applied high-throughput TCR beta sequencing to assess whether each TCR beta V gene segment acted as functional or pseudogenic. Donor age, sex, ethnicity and CMV serostatus were compiled together with the repertoire data. A later genetic analysis took genome-wide SNP genotypes for about 65% of the roughly 670 donors and used that subset as a discovery cohort. All discovery cohort repertoires had been generated on a single sequencing platform. Both class I and class II loci were covered by HLA typing, at four-digit resolution. Typing coverage varied by locus: roughly 620-640 donors for A, B, C, DRB1 and DQB1; approximately 560 for DQA1; nearly 610 for DPA1; some 470 for DPB1. Because of strong linkage in the cohort, roughly five DR-DQ haplotypes were treated as single units for association and clustering. Among 398 genotyped donors of the cohort, an average of approximately 240,000 unique TCR beta nucleotide sequences were sequenced per donor, roughly a sixth of them non-productive. Broad study findings and their caveats: According to a later genetic analysis, donors in an Asian-associated ancestry cluster had fewer N-insertions in productive TCRs than the roughly 700-donor mean. The authors suggested that the approach could potentially be extended to other disease states and immunological phenotypes. According to a later analysis, TCR association rates differed among HLA loci, with DRB1 alleles showing the most associated TCRs and HLA-C alleles showing the fewest. An association between a missense DCLRE1C variant and V-gene and J-gene trimming of TCR beta chains was found in a later genetic analysis and replicated in an independent cohort. In the study, roughly 160 TCR beta chains were listed as associated with cytomegalovirus. The presence/absence analyses assumed that sequencing depth was roughly uniform across donors, and that assumption may not be true. While some public TCRs were present in many individuals, most TCR sequences turned up only very rarely across donors. Because some donors lacked HLA typing at each locus, the association tests relied only on the typed subset. In a later analysis, several top co-occurrence clusters were reported to appear linked to parvovirus B19, influenza, CMV and Epstein-Barr virus. The earlier analysis of 587 of the donors excluded some 16 rarely observed V segments, including chromosome 9 orphons, because counts were too low. In vitro tests confirmed that a few of the cytomegalovirus-associated TCR beta chains recognize cytomegalovirus antigens. The classifier was reported to diagnose cytomegalovirus status with high specificity and sensitivity in both the original and validation cohorts. Strong co-occurrence of HLA alleles, especially DR and DQ, made assigning TCR associations to individual alleles difficult. Specific HLA alleles were associated with 15,000 to 20,000 TCR beta sequences at a false discovery rate of 0.05 in a later analysis. For the cohort, immune exposure information was limited to CMV serostatus. In this cohort, only TCR beta chains were sequenced, and detectable features were limited by the absence of alpha or paired-chain data. In an earlier analysis of 500 to 650 of the donors, most TCR beta V segments appeared in productive rearrangements about 87% or about 30% of the time, broadly matching IMGT annotations. A further reported finding was that TCR beta sequences accurately predicted the HLA-A and HLA-B alleles for most subjects in the first cohort. Most CMV-associated TCR beta chains appeared to be HLA-restricted in a later analysis, and the HLA associations seemed to be driven largely by CMV exposure. Because the 87-base-pair reads could not distinguish some IMGT-functional V segments, including TRBV6-2 and TRBV6-3, those segments were excluded. Linkage disequilibrium might explain the correlated functional status among segregating V segments, but an unknown experimental factor could not be excluded. A later analysis found that HLA-associated TCR beta chains were more clonally expanded and had lower generation probabilities than equally common non-associated chains. A cluster of highly shared sequence variants was judged likely to represent a technical artifact of the sequencing pipeline.

This clone was seen just once. Its binding antigen is unknown. No base qualities exist here, and no much larger clone lies one base off it. The library was produced with the immunoSEQ multiplex PCR assay. For the multiplex PCR, a mixture combining 60 forward primers for TCR Vbeta segments and 13 reverse primers for TCR Jbeta segments was used. The CDR3 region of rearranged TCR beta genes was amplified from genomic DNA by a multiplex PCR assay. The Illumina HiSeq System was used to sequence the amplified TCR beta libraries as 87-base-pair reads. The authors' analysis ran thus. In a later analysis, tens of millions of unique TCR beta chains were counted across the roughly 700 repertoires, and approximately 9.9 million of these chains were shared by at least two donors. A nearest-neighbor algorithm error-corrected the raw reads and collapsed the reads into unique sequences, merging closely related sequences to remove PCR and sequencing errors. CDR3 sequences were aligned to IMGT reference sequences to assign V, D and J gene segments. Each retained sequence needed at least a six-nucleotide match to both a V gene segment and a J gene segment. Rearrangements were called productive when the CDR3 lacked stop codons and stayed in frame with V and J; all others were non-productive. CDR3 was defined according to IMGT convention as the region running from the second conserved V-encoded cysteine to the conserved J-encoded phenylalanine. The earlier analysis of a few hundred of the donors excluded any sequence lacking an unambiguous match to a single V gene segment. In an earlier analysis of some 590 of the donors, a V segment was called functional when productive rearrangements were above 56.7%, and segregating when the standard deviation between donors exceeded 5%. A statistical classification framework was built for diagnosing cytomegalovirus status from the catalog of TCR beta chain sequences. In a later analysis, TCR nucleotide sequences were compared against IMGT/GENE-DB human TR gene sequences so that V and J genes could be assigned. A later analysis assigned CDR3 sequences and most-parsimonious VDJ recombination scenarios with the TCRdist pipeline. In a later analysis, each TCR beta chain was defined by its CDR3 amino acid sequence together with its V-gene family, and reads lacking a unique V-gene family were excluded. In a later analysis, 450 to 600 highly shared, low-generation-probability nucleotide sequences were removed to address suspected cross-contamination and a sequencing artifact. A later analysis calculated a clonal expansion index for each public chain from normalized within-repertoire ranks of inferred template counts. A later analysis computed generation probabilities with a VDJ recombination model fitted to out-of-frame rearrangements, and checked the results against IGoR. In a later analysis, hypergeometric tests were used to score TCR-TCR, TCR-HLA and TCR-CMV co-occurrence, with a repertoire-size bias correction applied to TCR pairs. False discovery rates were estimated in a later analysis by permuting HLA or CMV assignments 20 times. In a later analysis, co-occurring TCRs were grouped with DBSCAN, and TCRdist sequence similarity was added when clustering was performed within HLA-allele-positive subsets. Repertoires with fewer than 30,000 or more than 120,000 public chains, plus five repertoires with anomalous nucleotide sharing, were excluded from co-occurrence clustering. Sourced from immuneACCESS, this table was stored by TCRdb with only in-frame sequences that have V and J called. A share of the clones is absent; for the studies checked, an unresolved V gene accounts for under half, and the remainder has no known explanation. V, J and clone size derive from that table, while D and trimming were established from the DNA sequence. The sample table records under 200,000 clones; over 75% of these occur just once. Jointly, the top ten make up more than 0.45% of the sample.

As encoded in the germline V gene (reference sequence), CDR1 is SEHNR while CDR2 is FQNEAQ. V is pruned by 3 bases and J by 2 bases, leaving 5 bases of the junction without a gene match. Including cysteine and phenylalanine, the CDR3 has 15 amino acids. Only CDR3 DNA remains: 45 bases, in frame from the first base. The cohort comprised some 730 healthy bone marrow donors. All cohort members were sampled while nominally healthy, although unrecorded immune exposures were likely present. The donor was CMV seronegative and was included in the group of 352 seronegative cohort members. Every donor gave a peripheral blood sample, and the peripheral blood mononuclear cells from that sample were used for TCR beta sequencing. Genomic DNA was extracted from the blood cell samples with the Qiagen DNeasy Blood Extraction Kit.

Sequencing input: PBMCs. The sequence is built from TRBV7-9 and TRBJ1-2; the central 8 bases match TRBD1. The sequence came from a woman in her forties or fifties in good health and CMV-seronegative. CDR3 protein: CASSFPQGGNYGYTF. DNA sequence: TGTGCCAGCAGCTTCCCACAGGGGGGCAACTATGGCTACACCTTC. Reference TRBV7-9 and TRBJ1-2 genes cover what lies past the CDR3, so the full variable domain is DTGVSQNPRHKITKRGQNVTFRCDPISEHNRLYWYRQTLGQGPEFLTYFQNEAQLEKSRLLSDRFSAERPKGSFSTLEIQRTEQGDSAMYLCASSFPQGGNYGYTFGSGTRLTVV.